A single sample is the source of the 20 T cell receptor beta chains below, sequenced in a study of T cell changes during pregnancy in multiple sclerosis. Assay used: immunoSEQ multiplex PCR; TCRdb lists only in-frame clones, some missing. Of approximately 80,000 clones in the sample, about 95% were seen once. Sequencing used peripheral blood, obtained in the third trimester of pregnancy. Receptors originate from a female donor with multiple sclerosis, enrolled in a pregnancy study.

This chain uses TRBV18 with TRBJ1-5; D perhaps matches TRBD1 (6 bases). CDR1 KGHSH and CDR2 LQKENI come from the germline V gene. V was clipped by 3 bases and J by 7 bases, with 19 bases between them. The CDR3 is 16 amino acids. The CDR3 DNA reads as TGTGCCAGCTCACCGGCCTTATCAGGGGTCGGACAGCCCCAGCATTTT. The encoded protein is CASSPALSGVGQPQHF.

Only one count was recorded for this clone. The rearrangement uses TRBV7-9 and TRBJ1-3, with a weak D call TRBD1 (5 bases). Germline V gene lookup returns CDR1 SEHNR and CDR2 FQNEAQ (reference sequence). Trimming stripped 1 base from V and 1 base from J, with 5 bases between. There are 14 residues in the CDR3. The CDR3 reads CASSLEGSGNTIYF. DNA for the CDR3: TGTGCCAGCAGCTTAGAGGGGTCTGGAAACACCATATATTTT.

The chain joins TRBV9 to TRBJ1-1, with a possible D match to TRBD1 (6 bases). This CDR3 spans 16 amino acids. The germline gives CDR1 SGDLS, CDR2 YYNGEE. The V and J ends lost 0 bases and 5 bases respectively, with 17 bases between them. The CDR3 loop is CASSVEDRWPGTEAFF. Here the CDR3 DNA reads TGTGCCAGCAGCGTAGAAGACAGGTGGCCGGGGACTGAAGCTTTCTTT. The full variable domain, in which reference TRBV9 and TRBJ1-1 provide the parts outside the CDR3, is DSGVTQTPKHLITATGQRVTLRCSPRSGDLSVYWYQQSLDQGLQFLIQYYNGEERAKGNILERFSAQQFPDLHSELNLSSLELGDSALYFCASSVEDRWPGTEAFFGQGTRLTVV.

This clone has a single count. This sequence joins TRBV25-1 and TRBJ2-3; TRBD2 agrees at 9 bases. V shed 6 bases, J shed 1 base, and the junction held 2 bases outside the gene matches. Germline-derived CDR1 and CDR2 are MGHDK and SYGVNS. This CDR3 is 14 amino acids long. The CDR3 nucleotides read TGTGCCAGCAGCCTAGCGGGGCGCACAGATACGCAGTATTTT. This sequence encodes CASSLAGRTDTQYF.

V usage is TRBV5-4 and J usage is TRBJ2-7, with a weak D call TRBD1 (6 bases). Germline CDR1 SGHNT, CDR2 YYREEE (reference sequence). V was pared by 4 bases and J by 2 bases, with 10 bases between. The CDR3 is 13 residues long. The chain's CDR3 is CASSPDSAYEQYF. The CDR3 bases are TGTGCCAGCAGCCCGGACAGCGCCTACGAGCAGTACTTC.

The chain uses TRBV7-2 and TRBJ2-7; 7 bases agree with TRBD2. CDR1 is SGHTA, CDR2 FQGNSA, per germline. CDR3 length equals 15 residues. The V gene end was trimmed by 5 bases and the J gene end by 2 bases; junction bases not matched to a gene: 9. The CDR3 spells CASSRAGDVPYEQYF. CDR3 DNA: TGTGCCAGCAGCCGGGCGGGGGACGTTCCCTACGAGCAGTACTTC.

J is TRBJ1-2 and V is TRBV19, with unresolved D. V was pared by 3 bases and J by 8 bases, with 10 bases between. The CDR3 runs 12 residues. Germline V CDR1 and CDR2: LNHDA, SQIVND (reference sequence). DNA for the CDR3: TGTGCCAGTAGTATCCCGGACTGGGGCTACACCTTC. Encoded protein: CASSIPDWGYTF.

This rearrangement joins TRBV5-1 to TRBJ1-2, with D possibly TRBD1 on 5 matching bases. CDR1 and CDR2 (germline): SGHRS, YFSETQ. Trimming cost V 0 bases and J 0 bases, with 9 bases left between them. This CDR3 spans 15 amino acids. The CDR3 region is CASSLAAGSNYGYTF. The CDR3 DNA sequence: TGCGCCAGCAGCTTGGCGGCAGGGTCTAACTATGGCTACACCTTC.

The chain employs TRBV5-6 and TRBJ1-4; D remains ambiguous. V shed 4 bases and J shed 8 bases, with 9 bases lying between them. Looked up from germline, CDR1 is SGHDT and CDR2 is YYEEEE. This CDR3 comprises 12 residues. CDR3 bases: TGTGCCAGCAGCCGACCACAGGAAAAACTGTTTTTT. Amino acids: CASSRPQEKLFF. Looking up the rest from reference TRBV5-6 and TRBJ1-4 gives the full variable domain: DAGVTQSPTHLIKTRGQQVTLRCSPKSGHDTVSWYQQALGQGPQFIFQYYEEEERQRGNFPDRFSGHQFPNYSSELNVNALLLGDSALYLCASSRPQEKLFFGSGTQLSVL.

The table lists this clone with a count of one. This chain connects TRBV19 to TRBJ1-1, with D tentatively TRBD1 (6 bases). This CDR3 spans 13 amino acids. Germline CDR1 LNHDA, CDR2 SQIVND (reference sequence). Between the trimmed V and J ends, which lost 4 bases and 11 bases, there was a span of 17 bases. CDR3 sequence: CASSTLDPRGAFF. The CDR3 DNA sequence: TGTGCCAGTAGTACTCTTGACCCGAGGGGGGCTTTCTTT.

The genes are TRBV11-2 and TRBJ1-1, with D possibly TRBD1 on 6 matching bases. The CDR3 loop spans 14 amino acids. The germline CDR1 and CDR2 sequences are SGHAT and FQNNGV. V lost 0 bases and J 5 bases, leaving 10 bases between the germline ends. The chain's CDR3 is CASSLDDRRTEAFF. The CDR3, as DNA: TGTGCCAGCAGCTTAGACGACAGGAGAACTGAAGCTTTCTTT.

In this sample, this clone turned up once. This sequence joins TRBV13 and TRBJ1-4; D gene ambiguous. The V end was cut by 2 bases, the J end by 4 bases, with 11 bases between. This CDR3 has 15 residues. The germline V gene encodes CDR1 PRHDT and CDR2 FYEKMQ (reference sequence). Written as DNA, the CDR3 is TGTGCCAGCAGCTTACGTGCCGGAGATAATGAAAAACTGTTTTTT. Encoded protein: CASSLRAGDNEKLFF.

The chain links TRBV7-3 to TRBJ2-2; tentatively, D is TRBD1 (5 bases). The CDR3 has 17 residues. Trimming took off 0 bases at V and 6 bases at J, with 17 bases between the two ends. In germline, CDR1 is SGHTA, CDR2 FQGTGA. CDR3 coding DNA: TGTGCCAGCAGCTTAACGCAGGGAATGAACCTCGCCGGGGAGCTGTTTTTT. This codes for CASSLTQGMNLAGELFF.

The chain combines TRBV27 with TRBJ2-5; 11 bases align to TRBD1. The V segment lost 5 bases and the J segment 1 base; nucleotides outside the gene matches: 6. In germline, CDR1 is MNHEY, CDR2 SMNVEV (reference sequence). This CDR3 is 16 amino acids long. The CDR3 protein is CASSTGTGGIQETQYF. The DNA for the CDR3 is TGTGCCAGCAGTACAGGGACAGGGGGAATCCAAGAGACCCAGTACTTC.

The rearrangement links TRBV5-4 to TRBJ1-5, with a possible D match to TRBD1 (6 bases). This CDR3 is 14 amino acids long. From germline, CDR1 is SGHNT and CDR2 YYREEE (reference sequence). The ends were cut back, 4 bases at V and 7 bases at J, with 15 bases in the middle. The CDR3 loop reads CASSLQGSSQPQHF. In DNA, the CDR3 is TGTGCCAGCAGCCTACAGGGATCATCCCAGCCCCAGCATTTT.

The chain recombines TRBV7-9 with TRBJ1-3; perhaps TRBD1 as D (5 bases). Germline CDR1 and CDR2: SEHNR and FQNEAQ (reference sequence). The CDR3 contains 15 residues. Trimming took 5 bases from V and 4 from J, leaving 15 bases between them. The CDR3 sequence is CASSPNTGEGNTIYF. CDR3 coding DNA: TGTGCCAGCAGCCCCAACACGGGGGAAGGAAACACCATATATTTT. Variable domain in full (rest from reference TRBV7-9 and TRBJ1-3): DTGVSQNPRHKITKRGQNVTFRCDPISEHNRLYWYRQTLGQGPEFLTYFQNEAQLEKSRLLSDRFSAERPKGSFSTLEIQRTEQGDSAMYLCASSPNTGEGNTIYFGEGSWLTVV.

J is TRBJ1-1 and V is TRBV7-8; D not resolved. The ends were cut back, 0 bases at V and 1 base at J, with 3 bases in the middle. The CDR3 length is 13 residues. Looked up from germline, CDR1 is SGHVS and CDR2 is FQNEAQ. In DNA form, the CDR3 reads TGTGCCAGCAGCTTAGCCAGGAACACTGAAGCTTTCTTT. Translation gives CASSLARNTEAFF.

J is TRBJ2-1 and V is TRBV19, with D possibly being TRBD1 (5 bases). From germline, CDR1 is LNHDA and CDR2 SQIVND (reference sequence). Trimming shortened V by 4 bases and J by 7 bases, and 14 bases separated the two germline ends. The CDR3 loop spans 14 amino acids. CDR3 in DNA: TGTGCCAGTAGTAGTTTTCGGACAACAAATGAGCAGTTCTTC. This gives the protein CASSSFRTTNEQFF.

The V call is TRBV2, the J call TRBJ1-5; a weak D match, TRBD1 (5 bases). Germline CDR1 is SNHLY and CDR2 is FYNNEI. The CDR3 is made up of 16 amino acids. V was shortened by 4 bases and J by 5 bases, with 18 bases between the two germline ends. The CDR3 DNA reads TGTGCCAGCAGTGGCGGGAGAGGGGCAGGAGATCAGCCCCAGCATTTT. Translated, it gives CASSGGRGAGDQPQHF.

The chain joins TRBV20-1 to TRBJ1-4, with D hard to call. Germline-derived CDR1 and CDR2 are DFQATT and SNEGSKA (reference sequence). V dropped 7 bases and J dropped 6 bases, with 6 bases sitting between them. The length of the CDR3 is 10 residues. CDR3 in amino acids: CSVPDEKLFF. In nucleotides, the CDR3 is TGCAGTGTCCCGGATGAAAAACTGTTTTTT.